The 8 T cell receptor beta chains given below trace back to one sample, sequenced in a study of post-analysis software for immune sequencing data. Presence of unique molecular identifiers characterized the TCR beta cDNA libraries. TCRdb redid the calling of the PCR reads with MiXCR, one entry per CDR3 protein. This sample yields approximately 730,000 distinct CDR3 sequences, of which around 45% are seen a single time; roughly 4.9% belongs to the top ten. Their antigens remain unidentified. General study findings and limits: Controls showed lower frequencies than patients for roughly five TRBV segments, and TRBV5-6, TRBV5-1 and TRBV20-1 were among these.

Sequenced material: blood. These receptors were collected from a girl aged 5-17 years with multiple sclerosis.

The J gene is TRBJ2-7, the V gene TRBV14; a weak D match, TRBD2 (5 bases). CDR1 and CDR2 from the germline V gene are SGHDN and FVKESK. The CDR3 contains 15 residues. Trimming removed 1 base from V and 0 bases from J, with 10 bases in between. Here the CDR3 reads CASSQGTARSYEQYF. The CDR3 coding sequence is TGTGCCAGCAGCCAAGGGACTGCCCGCTCCTACGAGCAGTACTTC.

J is TRBJ2-1 and V is TRBV6-1, with a possible D match to TRBD2 (7 bases). V shed 2 bases and J shed 2 bases, with 13 bases lying between them. The CDR3 length is 16 residues. Germline assignment: CDR1 MNHNS and CDR2 SASEGT. CDR3 in DNA: TGTGCCAGCAGTGAATGGAGCGGGACAACCTACAATGAGCAGTTCTTC. Translated, it gives CASSEWSGTTYNEQFF.

This clonotype was counted only a few times. The chain recombines TRBV6-5 with TRBJ2-5; 7 nucleotides align to TRBD2. The germline V gene has CDR1 MNHEY and CDR2 SVGAGI. V trimming: 2 bases; J trimming: 3 bases; junction bases outside the gene matches: 0. The CDR3 length is 13 residues. The DNA for the CDR3 is TGTGCCAGCAGTTACGGGGGGGAAGAGACCCAGTACTTC. This translates into CASSYGGEETQYF.

This clonotype was detected only a few times. The chain couples TRBV6-2 or TRBV6-3 to TRBJ2-4; no definite D call. V was shortened by 5 bases and J by 0 bases, with 14 bases between the two germline ends. This CDR3 is built from 16 residues. Germline lookup yields CDR1 MNHEY and CDR2 SVGEGT. This CDR3 is CASSSRTNLAKNIQYF. The DNA of the CDR3 is TGTGCCAGCAGTAGCCGGACCAACCTAGCCAAAAACATTCAGTACTTC.

The chain joins TRBV5-1 to TRBJ2-1; a possible D gene is TRBD1 (5 bases). The CDR3 totals 16 residues. Between the trimmed V and J ends, which lost 0 bases and 0 bases, there was a span of 10 bases. Germline CDR1 and CDR2: SGHRS and YFSETQ. The CDR3 spells CASSLEQVISYNEQFF. In DNA form, the CDR3 reads TGCGCCAGCAGCTTGGAACAGGTTATCTCCTACAATGAGCAGTTCTTC. Variable domain in full (rest from reference TRBV5-1 and TRBJ2-1): KAGVTQTPRYLIKTRGQQVTLSCSPISGHRSVSWYQQTPGQGLQFLFEYFSETQRNKGNFPGRFSGRQFSNSRSEMNVSTLELGDSALYLCASSLEQVISYNEQFFGPGTRLTVL.

This clonotype has more than one count but fewer than ten. The rearrangement uses TRBV4-2 and TRBJ2-4; TRBD2 aligns across 7 bases. Matching the DNA end better, TRBJ2-7 makes the J call doubtful. CDR1 is LGHNA, CDR2 YNFKEQ, per germline. There are 13 residues in the CDR3. The CDR3 DNA is TGTGCCAGCAGCCAGGGACTATTTTACGAGCAGTACTTC. Translation gives CASSQGLFYEQYF.

J is TRBJ2-1 and V is TRBV15; perhaps TRBD1 as D (5 bases). Germline V gene sequence: CDR1 LNHNV, CDR2 YYDKDF (reference sequence). The CDR3 consists of 13 residues. The ends were cut back, 0 bases at V and 9 bases at J, with 9 bases in the middle. The CDR3 DNA is TGTGCCACCAGCAGAGATCAGGGCGCTGAGCAGTTCTTC. Protein sequence: CATSRDQGAEQFF.

The chain joins TRBV10-2 to TRBJ2-1; D ambiguous. V was pared by 0 bases and J by 4 bases, with 7 bases between. This CDR3 is built from 14 residues. The germline V gene has CDR1 WSHSY and CDR2 SAAADI. The CDR3 region is CASSESKGYNEQFF. CDR3 bases: TGCGCCAGCAGTGAGTCGAAAGGGTACAATGAGCAGTTCTTC.